This T cell receptor beta chain derives from a study of Graves' ophthalmopathy and Graves' hyperthyroidism. Germline CDR1 reads DFQATT; CDR2 reads SNEGSKA (reference sequence). CDR3 length equals 12 residues. V shed 3 bases, J shed 7 bases, and the junction held 5 bases outside the gene matches. For repertoire sequencing, the TCR beta CDR3 regions were amplified from RNA transcripts. After a first-round RT-PCR with HTBI primers, a second-round multiplex PCR was run. TCRdb re-analysed the multiplex PCR reads in MiXCR, keeping a single row per CDR3 protein. The sample consists of under 350,000 distinct CDR3 sequences, 15% to 20% of them appearing once. This clonotype has a count of ten or more.

Source material: peripheral blood. The rearrangement uses TRBV20-1 and TRBJ2-5; 7 bases fit TRBD2. The sequence was obtained from an adult man with Graves' ophthalmopathy. The CDR3 DNA follows: TGCAGTGCTAGTCGATTAGCGGGGACCCAGTACTTC. Its protein is CSASRLAGTQYF.